Below are 21 T cell receptor beta chains sequenced from a single sample in a study of blood T cell repertoires in COVID-19. Method: immunoSEQ multiplex PCR; TCRdb's copy keeps in-frame clones and lacks some. The table has approximately 190,000 clones, around nine tenths seen once; the top ten hold 2.1%. Sequencing input: peripheral blood. Receptors originate from a man between 65 and 80 years old with active or convalescent COVID-19.

The chain couples TRBV9 to TRBJ2-1, with 8 bases matching TRBD2. CDR3 length: 20 residues. From germline, CDR1 is SGDLS and CDR2 YYNGEE. The ends lost 4 bases at V and 0 bases at J; junction bases unmatched: 18. CDR3 sequence: CASSSERGSGAPSSYNEQFF. As DNA, the CDR3 is TGTGCCAGCAGCTCCGAGCGTGGTAGCGGGGCCCCGAGCTCCTACAATGAGCAGTTCTTC.

V gene TRBV10-3 combines with J gene TRBJ2-7; 7 bases line up with TRBD2. Germline CDR1 is ENHRY and CDR2 is SYGVKD. The CDR3 contains 15 residues. After removal of 4 bases from V and 3 bases from J, the junction contained 9 bases not matched to a gene. The CDR3 loop is CAISGGEGSNYEQYF. The CDR3 DNA is TGTGCCATCAGTGGGGGGGAGGGGTCAAACTACGAGCAGTACTTC.

The chain employs TRBV19 and TRBJ1-4; a weak D match, TRBD1 (6 bases). CDR1 and CDR2 from the germline V gene are LNHDA and SQIVND (reference sequence). V lost 4 bases to trimming and J lost 10 bases, with 13 bases between them. The CDR3 extends over 13 amino acids. In nucleotides, the CDR3 is TGTGCCAGTAGTACCGACAGGTTCGGAAAACTGTTTTTT. Its translation: CASSTDRFGKLFF.

The chain joins TRBV2 to TRBJ1-1; D may be TRBD1 (5 bases). Trimming took off 4 bases at V and 5 bases at J, with 17 bases between the two ends. The CDR3 has 15 amino acids. Germline V gene sequence: CDR1 SNHLY, CDR2 FYNNEI. The CDR3 loop reads CASSGPDNRGTEAFF. Written as DNA, the CDR3 is TGTGCCAGCAGTGGTCCGGACAACCGTGGGACTGAAGCTTTCTTT.

The rearrangement joins TRBV11-2 to TRBJ2-7; a possible D gene is TRBD2 (6 bases). V gave up 4 bases and J gave up 1 base, with 11 bases separating them. The CDR3 extends over 14 amino acids. Germline CDR1 reads SGHAT; CDR2 reads FQNNGV. CDR3: CASSSGLESYEQYF. The CDR3 DNA sequence: TGTGCCAGCAGCTCGGGACTTGAGTCCTACGAGCAGTACTTC.

The CDR3 region is CATSRESGAQDTQYF. The CDR3 nucleotides read TGTGCCACCAGCAGAGAATCAGGGGCGCAAGATACGCAGTATTTT. This chain connects TRBV15 to TRBJ2-3, with TRBD1 as a possible D gene (6 bases). The CDR3 totals 15 residues. V shed 0 bases and J shed 5 bases, with 12 bases lying between them. The germline CDR1 and CDR2 sequences are LNHNV and YYDKDF (reference sequence).

The chain joins TRBV7-2 to TRBJ2-7, with TRBD1 identical over 7 bases. The CDR3 extends over 15 amino acids. V shed 5 bases and J 3 bases; nucleotides not matched to a gene: 10. Per germline, CDR1 SGHTA and CDR2 FQGNSA. CDR3 sequence: CASSPMPGQLYEQYF. The CDR3 DNA reads as TGTGCCAGCAGCCCCATGCCGGGACAGCTCTACGAGCAGTACTTC.

The chain recombines TRBV19 with TRBJ2-1; 12 bases fit TRBD2. Trimming cost V 5 bases and J 9 bases; bases outside gene matches: 8. This CDR3 comprises 15 residues. The germline CDR1 and CDR2 sequences are LNHDA and SQIVND (reference sequence). The CDR3 nucleotides read TGTGCCAGTAGTCCTCTAGCGGGAGGGCCGGTTGAGCAGTTCTTC. It yields the protein CASSPLAGGPVEQFF.

The J gene is TRBJ2-5, the V gene TRBV10-2; no clear D gene. V lost 3 bases to trimming and J lost 7 bases, with 12 bases between them. The CDR3 totals 13 residues. Germline CDR1 and CDR2: WSHSY and SAAADI. For the CDR3, the DNA is TGCGCCAGCAGTGAAAGAGGCTACGGGACCCAGTACTTC. This translates into CASSERGYGTQYF.

CDR3: CASSLRTSSAPDTQYF. The CDR3 nucleotides read TGTGCCAGCAGCTTAAGGACCTCTAGCGCCCCAGATACGCAGTATTTT. The genes are TRBV5-6 and TRBJ2-3; the D gene is possibly TRBD2 (6 bases). The CDR3 is 16 amino acids. Germline lookup yields CDR1 SGHDT and CDR2 YYEEEE. Trimming stripped 2 bases from V and 4 bases from J, with 17 bases between.

Note on this clone: The junction departs from the called germline gene at one end, perhaps through a read error. The rearrangement joins TRBV20-1 to TRBJ1-1; D not certain. The V gene's germline CDR1 is DFQATT and CDR2 SNEGSKA (reference sequence). This CDR3 region has 10 residues. CDR3 nucleotide sequence: TGCAGTGCTAGAACGCTCCGGGGTGCTTTT. It yields the protein CSARTLRGAF.

The rearrangement links TRBV7-9 to TRBJ1-1; 9 nucleotides align to TRBD1. Germline CDR1 and CDR2: SEHNR and FQNEAQ (reference sequence). V lost 5 bases and J lost 5; bases outside the gene matches: 3. The CDR3 contains 13 residues. The CDR3, as DNA: TGTGCCAGCAGCCGGACAGGGGTTACTGAAGCTTTCTTT. Its protein product is CASSRTGVTEAFF.

This chain connects TRBV11-2 to TRBJ2-1; TRBD2 matches 13 bases. J gave up 8 bases and V 1 base, and 5 bases lay outside the gene matches. The CDR3 is 16 residues long. The germline CDR1 and CDR2 sequences are SGHAT and FQNNGV. The CDR3 here is CASSLGLAGGQDEQFF. Here the CDR3 DNA reads TGTGCCAGCAGCTTAGGACTAGCGGGGGGTCAGGATGAGCAGTTCTTC.

The chain joins TRBV3-1 (or the pseudogene TRBV3-2) to TRBJ1-2, with a weak D call TRBD1 (6 bases). This CDR3 spans 15 amino acids. The V and J ends lost 0 bases and 7 bases respectively, with 15 bases between them. Germline V lookup: CDR1 LGHDT, CDR2 YNNKEL (reference sequence). The CDR3 DNA follows: TGTGCCAGCAGCCAAGATCTAACAGGGTTGAGTGGCTACACCTTC. This encodes CASSQDLTGLSGYTF.

This sequence joins TRBV9 and TRBJ2-7, with 10 bases matching TRBD2. The CDR3 runs 13 residues. The germline V gene encodes CDR1 SGDLS and CDR2 YYNGEE. V lost 3 bases, J lost 4 bases, and 1 base stayed unmatched. CDR3 bases: TGTGCCAGCAGCGGGACTAGCGGATACGAGCAGTACTTC. It yields the protein CASSGTSGYEQYF.

The chain recombines TRBV15 with TRBJ2-1, with TRBD2 as a possible D gene (7 bases). Trimming took 5 bases from V and 5 from J, leaving 19 bases between them. Per the germline V gene, CDR1 is LNHNV and CDR2 is YYDKDF (reference sequence). The CDR3 sequence is 16 residues long. The CDR3 spells CATSRGEGGVDNEQFF. The CDR3 nucleotides are TGTGCCACCAGCCGTGGGGAGGGGGGCGTCGACAATGAGCAGTTCTTC.

This chain links TRBV5-1 with TRBJ2-3; 8 bases match TRBD2. V was pared by 0 bases and J by 6 bases, with 6 bases of the junction left unmatched. The CDR3 contains 15 residues. Germline loops: CDR1 SGHRS, CDR2 YFSETQ. This chain's CDR3 is CASSLVAGPTDTQYF. Here the CDR3 DNA reads TGCGCCAGCAGCTTGGTAGCGGGACCCACGGATACGCAGTATTTT.

The chain is built from TRBV10-3 and TRBJ1-2; weak D call: TRBD1 (5 bases). V was pared by 4 bases and J by 4 bases, with 7 bases between. The CDR3 sequence is 12 residues long. Germline loops: CDR1 ENHRY, CDR2 SYGVKD. The chain's CDR3 is CAISGQLYGYTF. DNA for the CDR3: TGTGCCATCAGTGGACAGCTCTATGGCTACACCTTC.

This chain links TRBV29-1 with TRBJ2-1, with D perhaps matching TRBD2 (6 bases). The CDR3 loop spans 10 amino acids. Between the trimmed V and J ends, which lost 3 bases and 14 bases, there was a span of 11 bases. In germline, CDR1 is SQVTM, CDR2 ANQGSEA. CDR3 residues: CSVERQREFF. DNA of the CDR3: TGCAGCGTTGAGCGGCAGCGGGAGTTCTTC.

The genes are TRBV28 and TRBJ1-2; the match to TRBD1 covers 8 bases. The V gene end was trimmed by 5 bases and the J gene end by 6 bases; junction bases not matched to a gene: 2. Germline-derived CDR1 and CDR2 are MDHEN and SYDVKM. This CDR3 is built from 12 residues. Here the CDR3 reads CASSGQGDGYTF. For the CDR3, the DNA is TGTGCCAGCAGTGGACAGGGAGATGGCTACACCTTC.

The chain joins TRBV11-2 to TRBJ2-3; 15 bases align to TRBD2. CDR1 is SGHAT and CDR2 is FQNNGV in the germline V gene. V lost 4 bases to trimming and J lost 6 bases; unmatched junction nucleotides: 5. The CDR3 loop spans 16 amino acids. CDR3 residues: CASSSRTSGRGDTQYF. CDR3 sequence (DNA): TGTGCCAGCAGCTCTAGGACTAGCGGGAGGGGGGATACGCAGTATTTT.